This TCR beta chain was found in a study of OX40 agonist ivuxolimab in advanced cancers. The ends were cut back, 4 bases at V and 6 bases at J, with 18 bases in the middle. Germline lookup yields CDR1 WSHSY and CDR2 SAAADI. The CDR3 runs 16 residues. The method was immunoSEQ multiplex PCR; TCRdb's version includes in-frame clones alone and lacks a portion of them. The sample contains tens of thousands of clones, around 90% of which appear only once. The TCR was taken from an adult with an advanced solid tumor such as melanoma, head and neck, liver or kidney cancer. The chain employs TRBV10-2 and TRBJ2-2; D ambiguous. The source was CD4+ or CD8+ T cells sorted from blood, collected in a trial of the OX40 agonist ivuxolimab. The CDR3 here is CASSAGRPDGAGELFF. DNA for the CDR3: TGCGCCAGCAGTGCGGGTAGACCCGACGGTGCCGGGGAGCTGTTTTTT.